Each of the 17 T cell receptor beta chains below was sequenced from the same sample in a study of regulatory T cells. Study-level findings and limits: Hydrophobic residues at CDR3 positions 6 and 7 were enriched in conventional CD4+ T cells of CD3G-deficient patients.

These receptors are not linked to any known antigen. The primer mix had 52 TRBV and 13 TRBJ primers. Data came from immunoSEQ multiplex PCR; TCRdb stores just in-frame clones and leaves some out. The table records tens of thousands of clones, 93% of them present only once. Specimen: conventional CD4+ T cells sorted from blood. The receptor set was obtained from a child aged 2 to 9 with CD3G deficiency.

The chain links TRBV28 to TRBJ1-1; D may be TRBD1 (5 bases). This CDR3 contains 13 residues. Germline V CDR1 and CDR2: MDHEN, SYDVKM. The V and J ends lost 6 bases and 1 base respectively, with 9 bases between them. The CDR3 protein is CASRLDRNTEAFF. CDR3 coding DNA: TGTGCCAGCAGACTTGACAGGAACACTGAAGCTTTCTTT.

This sequence joins TRBV6-1 and TRBJ2-1; 9 bases are a match to TRBD2. J lost 8 bases, V lost 6 bases, and 5 bases had no gene match. The germline V gene has CDR1 MNHNS and CDR2 SASEGT. The CDR3 has 13 residues. CDR3 residues: CASRGTSNYEQFF. As DNA, the CDR3 is TGTGCCAGCAGGGGGACTAGCAACTATGAGCAGTTCTTC.

The gene calls are TRBV19 and TRBJ2-5, with 9 bases matching TRBD2. With 5 bases clipped from V and 4 bases from J, the junction kept 11 bases outside the gene matches. Germline V gene data show CDR1 as LNHDA and CDR2 as SQIVND (reference sequence). The CDR3 spans 16 residues. This chain's CDR3 is CASSRTFSGRGETQYF. The CDR3, as DNA: TGTGCCAGTAGTCGCACCTTTAGCGGGAGAGGAGAGACCCAGTACTTC.

The rearrangement uses TRBV6-1 and TRBJ1-5, with TRBD1 matching over 8 bases. Looked up from germline, CDR1 is MNHNS and CDR2 is SASEGT. With V trimmed by 4 bases and J by 4 bases, 15 bases remained unmatched. CDR3 length: 18 amino acids. CDR3 amino acids: CASSVQNRQGLWNQPQHF. CDR3 DNA: TGTGCCAGCAGTGTCCAAAACCGACAGGGGCTCTGGAATCAGCCCCAGCATTTT.

This rearrangement joins TRBV21-1 to TRBJ2-3; TRBD2 is the table's D call and was not checked against the DNA. TRBV21-1 is recorded as a pseudogene. This CDR3 is built from 19 residues. CDR3 DNA sequence: TGTGCCAGCAGCAAATGGGCGGGAGGGCCGGACATCCGTGCGGATACGCAGTATTTT. Its protein is CASSKWAGGPDIRADTQYF.

CDR3 protein: CASSLRSGGYTF. For the CDR3, the DNA is TGTGCCAGCAGTCTCCGGTCGGGCGGCTACACCTTC. This sequence joins TRBV6-1 and TRBJ1-2, with D unclear. The CDR3 has 12 residues. V dropped 5 bases and J dropped 8 bases, with 12 bases sitting between them. Per germline, CDR1 MNHNS and CDR2 SASEGT.

The chain is built from TRBV28 and TRBJ2-2; tentative D call: TRBD1 (6 bases). Trimming removed 5 bases from V and 8 bases from J, with 15 bases in between. CDR1 and CDR2 (germline): MDHEN, SYDVKM. This CDR3 comprises 14 residues. The CDR3 region has the DNA TGTGCCAGCAGTGCCCTTAACAGGGTTGGGGAGCTGTTTTTT. Amino acid sequence: CASSALNRVGELFF.

This chain connects TRBV28 to TRBJ1-5; D is perhaps TRBD1 (5 bases). There are 14 residues in the CDR3. The germline V gene encodes CDR1 MDHEN and CDR2 SYDVKM. Trimming cost V 2 bases and J 5 bases, with 10 bases left between them. The CDR3 DNA reads as TGTGCCAGCAGTTTAGGGGGAGGGTATCAGCCCCAGCATTTT. Translated, it gives CASSLGGGYQPQHF.

CDR3 residues: CASSPGTSRLETQYF. Written as DNA, the CDR3 is TGCGCCAGCAGTCCTGGCACTAGTCGGCTAGAGACCCAGTACTTC. This chain links TRBV5-1 with TRBJ2-5; D is perhaps TRBD2 (5 bases). The V gene lost 5 bases and the J gene lost 4 bases, with 18 bases spanning the gap. There are 15 residues in the CDR3. CDR1 is SGHRS and CDR2 is YFSETQ in the germline V gene.

This clone was counted a few times. The CDR3, as DNA: TGTGCCAGCAGTGAGGCGCCTCGACTTAGGACGTCCTACGAGCAGTACTTC. This translates into CASSEAPRLRTSYEQYF. The rearrangement uses TRBV6-1 and TRBJ2-7, with unresolved D. Trimming took 3 bases from V and 1 from J, leaving 19 bases between them. CDR3 size: 17 residues. Germline CDR1 is MNHNS and CDR2 is SASEGT.

The J gene is TRBJ2-2, the V gene TRBV28, with D perhaps being TRBD1 or TRBD2 (6 bases each). Deletions cut 5 bases from V and 4 bases from J, with 20 bases between. CDR3 length: 17 residues. CDR1 and CDR2 (germline): MDHEN, SYDVKM. The CDR3 protein is CASSHGGDGLSTGELFF. The CDR3 coding sequence is TGTGCCAGCAGTCACGGGGGCGACGGTTTGAGCACCGGGGAGCTGTTTTTT. Based on the CDR3 plus reference TRBV28 and TRBJ2-2, the full variable domain is DVKVTQSSRYLVKRTGEKVFLECVQDMDHENMFWYRQDPGLGLRLIYFSYDVKMKEKGDIPEGYSVSREKKERFSLILESASTNQTSMYLCASSHGGDGLSTGELFFGEGSRLTVL.

In DNA, the CDR3 is TGTGCCAGCAGTTACAAGGGAGGCGAGCAGTACTTC. Protein sequence: CASSYKGGEQYF. V usage is TRBV6-5 and J usage is TRBJ2-5, with D maybe TRBD2 (6 bases). With the DNA end fitting TRBJ2-7 better, the J assignment may be wrong. The CDR3 is 12 amino acids. Germline CDR1 MNHEY, CDR2 SVGAGI.

This clone occurred a few times. The chain employs TRBV19 and TRBJ2-7, with TRBD2 identical over 7 bases. CDR3 length: 14 residues. The junction had 8 bases not matched to a gene; V was cut back by 3 bases and J by 6 bases. Germline CDR1 is LNHDA and CDR2 is SQIVND (reference sequence). The CDR3 DNA follows: TGTGCCAGTAGTATTCGTGCGTGGGGGGGCGAGCAGTACTTC. This codes for CASSIRAWGGEQYF. Looking up the rest from reference TRBV19 and TRBJ2-7 gives the full variable domain: DGGITQSPKYLFRKEGQNVTLSCEQNLNHDAMYWYRQDPGQGLRLIYYSQIVNDFQKGDIAEGYSVSREKKESFPLTVTSAQKNPTAFYLCASSIRAWGGEQYFGPGTRLTVT.

The chain couples TRBV28 to TRBJ1-1, with a weak D call TRBD1 (5 bases). Looked up from germline, CDR1 is MDHEN and CDR2 is SYDVKM. The V end was cut by 5 bases, the J end by 4 bases, with 14 bases between. This CDR3 is built from 14 residues. The CDR3 DNA reads TGTGCCAGCAGTCACCTAGGGACGGGCACTGAAGCTTTCTTT. Protein: CASSHLGTGTEAFF.

The chain links TRBV30 to TRBJ2-1, with 11 bases aligning to TRBD2. The CDR3 sequence is 15 residues long. Germline-derived CDR1 and CDR2 are GTSNPN and SVGIG (reference sequence). V lost 2 bases, J lost 6 bases, and 6 bases stayed unmatched. The CDR3 bases are TGTGCCTGGAGTCGAAGTAGCGGGAGGGCCAATGAGCAGTTCTTC. It specifies CAWSRSSGRANEQFF.

J is TRBJ2-2 and V is TRBV5-1; D unclear. Germline assignment: CDR1 SGHRS and CDR2 YFSETQ. V lost 1 base and J 0 bases, leaving 7 bases between the germline ends. CDR3 length: 15 residues. Written as DNA, the CDR3 is TGCGCCAGCAGCTTGACTGAGTCGAACACCGGGGAGCTGTTTTTT. This codes for CASSLTESNTGELFF. The whole variable domain, remainder taken from reference TRBV5-1 and TRBJ2-2, is KAGVTQTPRYLIKTRGQQVTLSCSPISGHRSVSWYQQTPGQGLQFLFEYFSETQRNKGNFPGRFSGRQFSNSRSEMNVSTLELGDSALYLCASSLTESNTGELFFGEGSRLTVL.

The genes are TRBV18 and TRBJ2-5; maybe TRBD1 (5 bases). V was shortened by 4 bases and J by 2 bases, with 8 bases between the two germline ends. Per germline, CDR1 KGHSH and CDR2 LQKENI. This CDR3 is 13 amino acids long. CDR3: CASSRQQQETQYF. The CDR3 DNA is TGTGCCAGCTCACGACAGCAACAAGAGACCCAGTACTTC.